This T cell receptor (beta chain) was found in a study of STAT3 mutations in large granular lymphocyte leukemia. Across the whole study: Over half of T-LGLL patients had one or more immunosuppressive regimens.

Details on this clone: The target antigen is unknown.

The ends were cut back, 1 base at V and 1 base at J, with 14 bases in the middle. CDR3 length equals 16 residues. The germline V gene has CDR1 MGHRA and CDR2 YSYEKL. The repertoire was sequenced with immunoSEQ multiplex PCR; TCRdb's copy has only in-frame clones and lacks some. This table has 20,000 or so clones, 80% to 95% appearing once. Whole-study findings and limits: Clonal expansion was inferred from other time points because no sample existed at each clone's first appearance. Every T-LGLL patient had at least one immunodominant TCRbeta clonotype.

Sequencing was performed on peripheral blood mononuclear cells. V and J are TRBV4-1 and TRBJ2-7, with D unclear. This clonotype was sampled from a man aged 60 to 69 with T-cell large granular lymphocyte leukemia. Some clones in this sample may be carry-over from other donors' samples. CDR3 amino acids: CASSQGVGAGSYEQYF. The CDR3 DNA reads as TGCGCCAGCAGCCAAGGGGTTGGCGCAGGTTCCTACGAGCAGTACTTC.